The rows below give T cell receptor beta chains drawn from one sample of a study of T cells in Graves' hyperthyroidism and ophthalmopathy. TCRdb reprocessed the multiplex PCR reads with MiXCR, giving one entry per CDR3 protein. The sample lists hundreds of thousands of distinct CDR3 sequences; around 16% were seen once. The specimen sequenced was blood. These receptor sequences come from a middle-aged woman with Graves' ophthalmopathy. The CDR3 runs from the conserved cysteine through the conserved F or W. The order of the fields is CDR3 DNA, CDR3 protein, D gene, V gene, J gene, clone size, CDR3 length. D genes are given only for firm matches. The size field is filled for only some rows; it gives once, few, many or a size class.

TGTGCCAGCAGTCCGGACAGCACCGGGGAGCTGTTTTTT,CASSPDSTGELFF,NA,TRBV28,TRBJ2-2,few,13
TGCAGTGCAGCCGGGACTAGCGGGGGGGCCTTCTGGAATGAGCAGTTCTTC,CSAAGTSGGAFWNEQFF,TRBD2,TRBV20-1,TRBJ2-1,NA,17
TGTGCCATCAGTGAGGGCAGATCTAACTATGGCTACACCTTC,CAISEGRSNYGYTF,NA,TRBV10-3,TRBJ1-2,NA,14
TGTGCCAGCTCACCGGCGGACAGCTGGGGGGAGCTGTTTTTT,CASSPADSWGELFF,NA,TRBV18,TRBJ2-2,many,14
TGTGCCAGCAGTAGTATCCTAGCGGGAGTGCGGCCTAATGAGCAGTTCTTC,CASSSILAGVRPNEQFF,TRBD2,TRBV28,TRBJ2-1,many,17
TGCAGTGCTAGAGATTATAGGGATAACACCGGGGAGCTGTTTTTT,CSARDYRDNTGELFF,NA,TRBV20-1,TRBJ2-2,NA,15
TGTGCCAGTAGTAGCCCCCCCCGGGGACCCATCGGTGGCTACACCTTC,CASSSPPRGPIGGYTF,NA,TRBV19,TRBJ1-2,NA,16
TGTGCCAGCACCCCCTCGGGACTCTCCTACGAGCAGTACTTC,CASTPSGLSYEQYF,NA,TRBV2,TRBJ2-7,many,14
TGTGCCAGCAGTACGAGGAGAGGAACTAGCGGGAGACGAGATACGCAGTATTTT,CASSTRRGTSGRRDTQYF,TRBD2,TRBV28,TRBJ2-3,many,18
TGTGCCAGCACTCTGGAACCCACGACAGGAAACACCATATATTTT,CASTLEPTTGNTIYF,NA,TRBV6-1,TRBJ1-3,few,15
TGCAGTGCTAGAGGGGTTGCTGAAGCTTTCTTT,CSARGVAEAFF,NA,TRBV20-1,TRBJ1-1,many,11
TGCGCCAGCAGCTTGGGGGGTTTCAATGGCTACACCTTC,CASSLGGFNGYTF,NA,TRBV5-1,TRBJ1-2,once,13
TGTGCCAGCAGCTCAATTGGCAGCGGGAGAGAGACCCAGTACTTC,CASSSIGSGRETQYF,TRBD2,TRBV3-1,TRBJ2-5,NA,15
TGTGCCAGCAGTTACTCAAGCCTGGGAGGCTTTCAAGAGACCCAGTACTTC,CASSYSSLGGFQETQYF,NA,TRBV6-2/TRBV6-3,TRBJ2-5,NA,17
TGCGCCAGCAGCCAAGGGGAGGGCGCCGGAAACACCATATATTTT,CASSQGEGAGNTIYF,NA,TRBV4-1,TRBJ1-3,NA,15
TGTGCCAGTCGGGGGGCAGAGTCCTACGAGCAGTACTTC,CASRGAESYEQYF,NA,TRBV28,TRBJ2-7,NA,13
TGTGCCAGCAGCTTAGCGTTCGGCCTCCAAGAGACCCAGTACTTC,CASSLAFGLQETQYF,NA,TRBV7-6,TRBJ2-5,few,15
TGTGCCAGCAGTTTATCACCCCCCTGGGATACGCAGTATTTT,CASSLSPPWDTQYF,NA,TRBV27,TRBJ2-3,NA,14
TGTGCCAGCTCACCCCTCAGTACGAACACTGAAGCTTTCTTT,CASSPLSTNTEAFF,NA,TRBV18,TRBJ1-1,many,14
TGTGCCAGCAGCTTACAGGGTTCGGATGAAAAACTGTTTTTT,CASSLQGSDEKLFF,NA,TRBV7-9,TRBJ1-4,few,14
TGTGCCAGCAGCTTAGCCAGGGGCTTTAATCAGCCCCAGCATTTT,CASSLARGFNQPQHF,NA,TRBV7-8,TRBJ1-5,NA,15
TGTGCCATCCGTTCCGGGACAGGGGATTCACCCCTCCACTTT,CAIRSGTGDSPLHF,TRBD1,TRBV2,TRBJ1-6,NA,14
TGTGCCACCAGTGATCCAGGACTAGCGGGAGCTCCGGAGACCCAGTACTTC,CATSDPGLAGAPETQYF,TRBD2,TRBV24-1,TRBJ2-5,NA,17
TGTGCCATCGCCGGGACAGGGGAGACCCAGTACTTC,CAIAGTGETQYF,TRBD1,TRBV10-3,TRBJ2-5,NA,12
TGTGCCAGCAGCAGCCGGGACAGGGGGCTCTACGAGCAGTACTTC,CASSSRDRGLYEQYF,TRBD1,TRBV3-1,TRBJ2-7,many,15
TGTGCCAGCAGCCGAGGGGGGGCCAGGTTTGATACGCAGTATTTT,CASSRGGARFDTQYF,NA,TRBV7-8,TRBJ2-3,NA,15
TGTGCCAGCAGCTTAGTGAGGAACTCCTACAATGAGCAGTTCTTC,CASSLVRNSYNEQFF,NA,TRBV11-2,TRBJ2-1,many,15
TGTGCCAGTAGTATAGATTCAGGGCAGTTGGGCAATCAGCCCCAGCATTTT,CASSIDSGQLGNQPQHF,NA,TRBV19,TRBJ1-5,few,17
TGTGCCAGCAGCACGACAGCAACAAGTTTCGGTGGCTACACCTTC,CASSTTATSFGGYTF,NA,TRBV12-3/TRBV12-4,TRBJ1-2,many,15
TGTGCCACCCTCCCTAAGGGCGGTCAGCCCCAGCATTTT,CATLPKGGQPQHF,NA,TRBV6-1,TRBJ1-5,NA,13
TGCAGTGCTAGAGACCTTACTAGTGGTGTAGAGACCCAGTACTTC,CSARDLTSGVETQYF,NA,TRBV20-1,TRBJ2-5,many,15
TGTGCCAGCAGCACAGGGCCCACCGGGGAGCTGTTTTTT,CASSTGPTGELFF,NA,TRBV5-6,TRBJ2-2,NA,13
TGTGCCAGCAGCCAACAGGCAGACCTTGAAGCTTTCTTT,CASSQQADLEAFF,NA,TRBV14,TRBJ1-1,NA,13
TGCGCCAGCAGCGCGGGACAGGGATGGGATACGCAGTATTTT,CASSAGQGWDTQYF,TRBD1,TRBV5-1,TRBJ2-3,many,14
TGTGCCAGCAGCTTTGGGAGTACAGACAACTATGGCTACACCTTC,CASSFGSTDNYGYTF,NA,TRBV11-2,TRBJ1-2,many,15
TGTGCCAGCAGCTTAACGACGGTTTTAGGATACGAGCAGTACTTC,CASSLTTVLGYEQYF,NA,TRBV11-2,TRBJ2-7,many,15
TGTGCCTGGAGGGGAGACACCGGGGAGCTGTTTTTT,CAWRGDTGELFF,NA,TRBV30,TRBJ2-2,NA,12
TGCGCCAGCAGGCTCGGAGGGGGCTATGGCTACACCTTC,CASRLGGGYGYTF,NA,TRBV5-1,TRBJ1-2,many,13
TGTGCCAGCACCCCCCTGAACACCGGGGAGCTGTTTTTT,CASTPLNTGELFF,NA,TRBV18,TRBJ2-2,many,13
TGTGCCAGCAAAAACCCGGGACAGGGTTTCGATACGCAGTATTTT,CASKNPGQGFDTQYF,TRBD1,TRBV5-4,TRBJ2-3,NA,15
TGTGCCAGCAGCAAGGACAGTTACACTGAAGCTTTCTTT,CASSKDSYTEAFF,NA,TRBV5-6,TRBJ1-1,many,13
TGCGCCAGCAGTCCGTTCGGGACAGGCAATCAGCCCCAGCATTTT,CASSPFGTGNQPQHF,TRBD1,TRBV4-1,TRBJ1-5,NA,15
TGTGCCATCAGTGAGTCGGACAGGGAGAATTCACCCCTCCACTTT,CAISESDRENSPLHF,TRBD1,TRBV10-3,TRBJ1-6,NA,15
TGTGCCAGCAGAGGGGGGGTCGCGGGCTATGGCTACACCTTC,CASRGGVAGYGYTF,NA,TRBV7-9,TRBJ1-2,few,14
TGTGCCAGCAGACCACCTAAACAGGCCCTCTATACCACCATATATTTT,CASRPPKQALYTTIYF,NA,TRBV12-3/TRBV12-4,TRBJ1-3,few,16
TGTGCCAGCAGTGCCATGCAAGGGAACACTGAAGCTTTCTTT,CASSAMQGNTEAFF,NA,TRBV6-1,TRBJ1-1,many,14
TGTGCCACCAGCAGAGTTGGACAGGGGTCGACTAGCGGGGCTAACAATGAGCAGTTCTTC,CATSRVGQGSTSGANNEQFF,TRBD2,TRBV15,TRBJ2-1,once,20
TGTGCCAGCAGCTCCCCCGGGACTAGCGAAGAGACCCAGTACTTC,CASSSPGTSEETQYF,TRBD2,TRBV11-2,TRBJ2-5,few,15
TGTGCCAGCAGCCAAGGGGGAAGGAATTCACCCCTCCACTTT,CASSQGGRNSPLHF,NA,TRBV3-1,TRBJ1-6,many,14
TGTGCCAGCAGTTACGGGACAGGGCAGGGGAAACTGTTTTTT,CASSYGTGQGKLFF,TRBD1,TRBV6-9,TRBJ1-4,few,14
TGTGCCAGCAGCCCCGGCTGGGGGGTGGGTCAGCCCCAGCATTTT,CASSPGWGVGQPQHF,NA,TRBV6-1,TRBJ1-5,NA,15
TGCGCCAGCAGCTTGGGACTAGCGGGGGGGTTCCGGTACAATGAGCAGTTCTTC,CASSLGLAGGFRYNEQFF,TRBD2,TRBV4-1,TRBJ2-1,NA,18